This TCR beta chain was found in a study of cytomegalovirus exposure and HLA in healthy donors. Trimming at V came to 7 bases and at J to 0 bases, leaving 5 bases not matched to a gene. The length of the CDR3 is 16 residues. Primers included in the PCR were 60 Vbeta and 13 Jbeta primers. Produced via immunoSEQ multiplex PCR; TCRdb's table is partial and in-frame only. The table has roughly 120,000 clones, 79% seen once. The sequenced sample was PBMCs. The rearrangement links TRBV5-3 to TRBJ2-1; TRBD2 aligns across 12 bases. TRBV5-3 is an ORF; its function is uncertain. The source of this sequence is a man aged 18 to 29 in good health and CMV-seronegative. This chain's CDR3 is CARPGLAGSSYNEQFF. DNA for the CDR3: TGTGCCAGACCTGGACTAGCGGGGAGCTCCTACAATGAGCAGTTCTTC.